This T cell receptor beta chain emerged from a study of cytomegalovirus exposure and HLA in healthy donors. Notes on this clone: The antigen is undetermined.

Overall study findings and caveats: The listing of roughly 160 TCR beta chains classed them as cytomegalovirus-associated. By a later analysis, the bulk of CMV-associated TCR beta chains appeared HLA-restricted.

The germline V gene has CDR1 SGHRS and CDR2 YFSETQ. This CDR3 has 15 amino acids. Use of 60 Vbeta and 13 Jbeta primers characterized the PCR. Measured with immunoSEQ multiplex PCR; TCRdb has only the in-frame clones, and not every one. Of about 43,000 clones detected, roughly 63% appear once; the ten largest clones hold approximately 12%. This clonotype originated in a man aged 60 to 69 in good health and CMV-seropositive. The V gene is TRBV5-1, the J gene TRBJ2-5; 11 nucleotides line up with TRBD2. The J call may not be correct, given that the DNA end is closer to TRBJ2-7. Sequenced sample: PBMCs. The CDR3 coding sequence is TGCGCCAGCAGCCACGGGACTAGCGGCTCCTACGAGCAGTACTTC. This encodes CASSHGTSGSYEQYF.